This T cell receptor beta chain was documented in a study of T-cell reconstitution after alpha-beta-depleted transplantation in children. Study-wide results and caveats: Some patients' high day-60 TCRbeta diversity was traced to surviving recipient T cells and thymic progenitors. T-cell counts and diversity were attributed mostly to newly produced T cells one year after transplant. Several hundred rapidly expanded clones from non-depleted graft cells reportedly supplied alpha-beta T cells about two months post-transplant.

Researchers prepared the TCRbeta library using unique molecular identifiers, the study reports. TCRdb ran MiXCR on the PCR reads and lists one entry per CDR3 protein. Of 450,000 to 600,000 distinct CDR3 sequences in the sample, around 13% were seen once. Germline V gene lookup returns CDR1 MDHEN and CDR2 SYDVKM. V lost 2 bases, J lost 7 bases, and 10 bases stayed unmatched. This CDR3 spans 15 amino acids. This clonotype has only a few counts. Its cognate antigen is unknown. V usage is TRBV28 and J usage is TRBJ2-7; TRBD2 matches 8 bases. Source: PBMCs, mostly from graft donor cells, taken 360 days after TCRalphabeta/CD19-depleted stem cell transplant. The source of this sequence is a male patient younger than 18 who had a stem cell transplant for acute myeloid leukemia, so the T cells may come from the graft donor. The CDR3 loop reads CASSLRAGGTEEQYF. In nucleotides, the CDR3 is TGTGCCAGCAGTTTAAGGGCGGGAGGAACGGAGGAGCAGTACTTC.